Shown below are 13 T cell receptor beta chains from a single sample sequenced in a study of T-cell reconstitution after alpha-beta-depleted transplantation in children. Construction of the TCRbeta library involved unique molecular identifiers. TCRdb passed the PCR reads through MiXCR, listing each CDR3 protein once. There are more than 150,000 distinct CDR3 sequences in the sample; more than 14% occur only once, and approximately 13% lies in the top ten. The sample consisted of PBMCs from the stem cell graft donor, taken from the stem cell graft. The origin of the receptors is a human donor who donated a stem cell graft to a child with acute lymphoblastic leukemia.

The V and J genes are TRBV6-5 and TRBJ2-1; 9 bases line up with TRBD2. CDR1 is MNHEY, CDR2 SVGAGI, per germline. V gave up 0 bases and J gave up 9 bases; unmatched junction bases: 6. This CDR3 is 15 amino acids long. The CDR3 here is CASSYSAGGPSEQFF. As DNA, the CDR3 is TGTGCCAGCAGTTACTCGGCGGGAGGGCCCTCTGAGCAGTTCTTC.

As for this clonotype: One base away lies a much larger clone, so this may be a sequencing read error. V is TRBV12-3 or TRBV12-4 and J is TRBJ1-5, with D possibly being TRBD1 (5 bases). The CDR3 is made up of 15 amino acids. Trimming left V 2 bases short and J 4 bases short, with 12 bases between. The CDR3 coding sequence is TGTGCCAGCAGTTTATGTGGGGACGGAAATCAGCCCCAGCATTTT. It specifies CASSLCGDGNQPQHF.

The V call is TRBV6-5, the J call TRBJ2-7, with 7 bases matching TRBD2. V gave up 3 bases and J gave up 4 bases; unmatched junction bases: 15. CDR1 MNHEY and CDR2 SVGAGI come from the germline V gene. The CDR3 loop spans 17 amino acids. The CDR3 loop reads CASSYKVASGYLYEQYF. The CDR3, as DNA: TGTGCCAGCAGTTATAAAGTGGCTAGCGGATATCTTTACGAGCAGTACTTC.

This clonotype appeared many times. The gene calls are TRBV20-1 and TRBJ1-1; 11 bases fit TRBD1. Germline V gene sequence: CDR1 DFQATT, CDR2 SNEGSKA (reference sequence). The CDR3 is 14 amino acids. With V trimmed by 3 bases and J by 5 bases, 5 bases remained unmatched. The CDR3 here is CSARAGTGGTEAFF. The DNA of the CDR3 is TGCAGTGCTAGGGCAGGGACAGGGGGTACTGAAGCTTTCTTT.

In the case of this clonotype: A much more abundant neighbour one base away suggests this may be a read error. V and J are TRBV4-1 and TRBJ1-4; D is perhaps TRBD1 (6 bases). Germline assignment: CDR1 MGHRA and CDR2 YSYEKL. The CDR3 is made up of 15 amino acids. The V and J ends lost 3 bases and 5 bases respectively, with 13 bases between them. CDR3 sequence (DNA): TGCGCCAGCAGCCAGAGGGACAAACCGAATGAAAAACTGTTTTTT. This gives the protein CASSQRDKPNEKLFF.

This clonotype was seen more than once but under ten times. The V gene is TRBV5-1, the J gene TRBJ2-5; tentatively, D is TRBD2 (5 bases). Trimming stripped 5 bases from V and 7 bases from J, with 24 bases between. The CDR3 is 16 amino acids. Germline loops: CDR1 SGHRS, CDR2 YFSETQ. The CDR3 sequence is CASRSTYATAEGTQYF. The CDR3 region has the DNA TGCGCCAGCAGGTCGACCTACGCGACGGCCGAGGGGACCCAGTACTTC. Variable domain in full (rest from reference TRBV5-1 and TRBJ2-5): KAGVTQTPRYLIKTRGQQVTLSCSPISGHRSVSWYQQTPGQGLQFLFEYFSETQRNKGNFPGRFSGRQFSNSRSEMNVSTLELGDSALYLCASRSTYATAEGTQYFGPGTRLLVL.

This clonotype was recorded at least ten times. The chain combines TRBV20-1 with TRBJ2-1; D may be TRBD2 (6 bases). Germline loops: CDR1 DFQATT, CDR2 SNEGSKA (reference sequence). The CDR3 spans 14 residues. The V end lost 6 bases, the J end lost 7 bases, and 19 bases lay between the germline ends. For the CDR3, the DNA is TGCAGTGCCCTTCAGGCAGGTGGGAGGAATGAGCAGTTCTTC. This sequence encodes CSALQAGGRNEQFF.

In its sample, this clonotype was seen many times. Here the CDR3 reads CASRSGALYNQPQHF. CDR3 bases: TGTGCCAGCAGGTCCGGGGCCCTCTACAATCAGCCCCAGCATTTT. The chain combines TRBV12-3 or TRBV12-4 with TRBJ1-5; D might be TRBD1 (5 bases). V lost 6 bases to trimming and J lost 3 bases, with 15 bases between them. CDR3 length equals 15 residues.

A word on this clonotype: One base away lies a much larger clone, so this may be a sequencing read error. The chain is built from TRBV20-1 and TRBJ2-7; D is perhaps TRBD2 (5 bases). Between the trimmed V and J ends, which lost 3 bases and 4 bases, there was a span of 25 bases. Germline assignment: CDR1 DFQATT and CDR2 SNEGSKA (reference sequence). The CDR3 contains 17 residues. The CDR3 DNA is TGCAGTGCTAGGGTTCCTGATATACGACTAAGGAGGTACGAGCAGTACTTC. Protein sequence: CSARVPDIRLRRYEQYF.

This clonotype was counted many times. The chain couples TRBV9 to TRBJ2-1, with D maybe TRBD1 (5 bases). V was pared by 1 base and J by 8 bases, with 16 bases between. This CDR3 is 15 amino acids long. Germline V CDR1 and CDR2: SGDLS, YYNGEE. The CDR3, as DNA: TGTGCCAGCAGCGTATACAGGTCTTCTGGCGATGAGCAGTTCTTC. This gives the protein CASSVYRSSGDEQFF.

The table lists this clonotype with many counts. CDR3 in DNA: TGTGCCAGCAGCTTAGATGGCGGGAATAATGAGCAGTTCTTC. The encoded protein is CASSLDGGNNEQFF. The chain combines TRBV11-3 with TRBJ2-1; tentatively, D is TRBD2 (6 bases). Germline lookup yields CDR1 SGHNT and CDR2 YENEEA. Trimming took off 0 bases at V and 7 bases at J, with 10 bases between the two ends. The CDR3 contains 14 residues.

A note on this clonotype: This may be a read error: a much more frequent sequence differs by one nucleotide. The missing conserved phenylalanine or tryptophan at the end of this CDR3 makes a read error likely. The rearrangement links TRBV20-1 to TRBJ2-7; TRBD1 or TRBD2 may be the D gene (6 bases each). Trimming stripped 6 bases from V and 0 bases from J, with 15 bases between. The germline V gene encodes CDR1 DFQATT and CDR2 SNEGSKA (reference sequence). The CDR3 sequence is 14 residues long. CDR3 loop: CSAGGGGSSYEQYL. For the CDR3, the DNA is TGCAGTGCCGGAGGGGGAGGTAGCTCCTACGAGCAGTACCTC.

The sample holds many counts of this clonotype. This chain links TRBV12-3 or TRBV12-4 with TRBJ2-2, with D uncertain. The CDR3 has 12 amino acids. Trimming pared 7 bases from V and 6 bases from J, leaving 9 bases between. This CDR3 is CASTSDPGELFF. CDR3 DNA: TGTGCCAGCACCTCTGACCCCGGGGAGCTGTTTTTT.